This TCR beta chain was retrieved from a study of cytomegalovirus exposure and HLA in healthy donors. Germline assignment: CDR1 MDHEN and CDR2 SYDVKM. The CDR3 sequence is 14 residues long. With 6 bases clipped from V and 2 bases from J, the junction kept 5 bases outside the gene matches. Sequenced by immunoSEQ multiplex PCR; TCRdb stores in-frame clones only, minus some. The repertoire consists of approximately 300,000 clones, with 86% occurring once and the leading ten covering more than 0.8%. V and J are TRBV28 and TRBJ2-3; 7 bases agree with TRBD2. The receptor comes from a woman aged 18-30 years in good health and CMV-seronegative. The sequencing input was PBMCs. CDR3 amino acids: CASSLTSITDTQYF. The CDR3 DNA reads TGTGCCAGCAGCCTGACTAGCATCACAGATACGCAGTATTTT.